This T cell receptor beta chain emerged from a study of blood T cell repertoires in COVID-19. In the study overall: T cells, B-cell-depleted T cells, or PBMCs supplied cDNA or gDNA.

This clone appeared a few times. Using immunoSEQ multiplex PCR, the repertoire was profiled, and TCRdb retains in-frame clones only, with some absent. This table has some 110,000 clones, less than 85% appearing once. The trim removed 5 bases at V and 6 bases at J, leaving 10 bases unmatched. This CDR3 is 14 amino acids long. Germline V CDR1 and CDR2: GTSNPN, SVGIG (reference sequence). This chain connects TRBV30 to TRBJ1-5; 7 bases fit TRBD1. What was sequenced was peripheral blood. The source of this sequence is a man aged 25 to 40 with acute or convalescent COVID-19. The CDR3 DNA is TGTGCCTGGCAGAATACAGGGGCCGTTCAGCCCCAGCATTTT. It yields the protein CAWQNTGAVQPQHF. The full variable domain, completed using reference TRBV30 and TRBJ1-5, is SQTIHQWPATLVQPVGSPLSLECTVEGTSNPNLYWYRQAAGRGLQLLFYSVGIGQISSEVPQNLSASRPQDRQFILSSKKLLLSDSGFYLCAWQNTGAVQPQHFGDGTRLSIL.